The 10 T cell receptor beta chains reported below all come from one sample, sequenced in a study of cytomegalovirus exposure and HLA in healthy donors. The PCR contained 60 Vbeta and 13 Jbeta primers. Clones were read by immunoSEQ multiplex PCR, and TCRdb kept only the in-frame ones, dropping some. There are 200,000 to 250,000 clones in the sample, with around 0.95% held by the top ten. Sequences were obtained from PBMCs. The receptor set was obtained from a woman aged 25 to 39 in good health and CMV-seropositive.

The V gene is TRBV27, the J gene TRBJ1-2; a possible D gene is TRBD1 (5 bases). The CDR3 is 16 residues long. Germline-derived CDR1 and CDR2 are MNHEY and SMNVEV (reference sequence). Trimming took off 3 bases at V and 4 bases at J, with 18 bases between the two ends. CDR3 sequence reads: CASSFRDSRNFYGYTF. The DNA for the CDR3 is TGTGCCAGCAGTTTCCGCGACAGCCGCAATTTCTATGGCTACACCTTC.

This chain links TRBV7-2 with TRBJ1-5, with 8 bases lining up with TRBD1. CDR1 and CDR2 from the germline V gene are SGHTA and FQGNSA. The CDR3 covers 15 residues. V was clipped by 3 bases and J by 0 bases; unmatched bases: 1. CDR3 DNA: TGTGCCAGCAGCTTCGACAGGGGTAGCAATCAGCCCCAGCATTTT. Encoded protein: CASSFDRGSNQPQHF.

The CDR3 loop is CASSIRGPNYAAEPPNEQFF. The CDR3 bases are TGCGCCAGCAGCATCAGGGGGCCCAACTACGCGGCAGAACCCCCCAATGAGCAGTTCTTC. The chain combines TRBV5-1 with TRBJ2-1; 8 bases are shared with TRBD1. Germline assignment: CDR1 SGHRS and CDR2 YFSETQ. The ends lost 4 bases at V and 6 bases at J; junction bases unmatched: 24. This CDR3 is built from 20 residues.

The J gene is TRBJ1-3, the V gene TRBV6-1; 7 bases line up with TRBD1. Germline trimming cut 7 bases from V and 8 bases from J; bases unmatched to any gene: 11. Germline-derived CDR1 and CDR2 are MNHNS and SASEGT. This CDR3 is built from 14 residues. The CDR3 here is CASTLPPGGYTIYF. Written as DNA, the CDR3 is TGTGCCAGCACTCTCCCCCCAGGGGGGTACACCATATATTTT.

DNA for the CDR3: TGTGCCAGCAGCTTACAGGGTGGGGAAACTGAAGCTTTCTTT. Translated: CASSLQGGETEAFF. The chain couples TRBV5-8 to TRBJ1-1, with TRBD1 as a possible D gene (6 bases). The germline gives CDR1 SGHTS, CDR2 YDEGEE. Trimming shortened V by 2 bases and J by 5 bases, and 13 bases separated the two germline ends. The CDR3 loop spans 14 amino acids.

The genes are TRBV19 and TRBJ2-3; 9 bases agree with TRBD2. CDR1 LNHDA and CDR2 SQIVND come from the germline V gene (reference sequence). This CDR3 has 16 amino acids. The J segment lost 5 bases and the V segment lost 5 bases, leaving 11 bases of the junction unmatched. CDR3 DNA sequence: TGTGCCAGTAGTGCGCTGCGGGGGGGCCGGGAAGATACGCAGTATTTT. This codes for CASSALRGGREDTQYF.

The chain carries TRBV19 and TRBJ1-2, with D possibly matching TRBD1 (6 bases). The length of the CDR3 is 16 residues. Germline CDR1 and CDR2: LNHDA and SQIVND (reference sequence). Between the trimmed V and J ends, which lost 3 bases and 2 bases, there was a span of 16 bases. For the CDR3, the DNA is TGTGCCAGTAGTATTACCCCACAGGGTCCAAACTATGGCTACACCTTC. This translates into CASSITPQGPNYGYTF.

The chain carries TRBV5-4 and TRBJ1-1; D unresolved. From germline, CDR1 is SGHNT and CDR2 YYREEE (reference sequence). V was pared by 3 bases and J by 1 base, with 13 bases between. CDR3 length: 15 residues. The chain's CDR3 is CASSSSPGSNTEAFF. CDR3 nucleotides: TGTGCCAGCAGCTCCTCTCCGGGATCGAACACTGAAGCTTTCTTT.

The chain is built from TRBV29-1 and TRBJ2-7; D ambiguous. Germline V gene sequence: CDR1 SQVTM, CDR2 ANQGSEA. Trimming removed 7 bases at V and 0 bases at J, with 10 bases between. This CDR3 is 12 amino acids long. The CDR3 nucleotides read TGCAGCGGATTATGGAGCTCCTACGAGCAGTACTTC. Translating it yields CSGLWSSYEQYF.

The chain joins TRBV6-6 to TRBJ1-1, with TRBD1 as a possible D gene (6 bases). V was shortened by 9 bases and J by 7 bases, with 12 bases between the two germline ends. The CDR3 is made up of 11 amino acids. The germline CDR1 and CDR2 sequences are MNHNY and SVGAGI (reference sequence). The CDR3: CASSTGLEAFF. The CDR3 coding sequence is TGTGCCAGTTCGACAGGCCTTGAAGCTTTCTTT.